The 25 T cell receptor beta chains below were found in one sample sequenced in a study of blood T cell repertoires in COVID-19 (dated by TCRdb to 2020 to 2021). Library preparation employed the immunoSEQ multiplex PCR assay. Not all clones reach the TCRdb copy of this immuneACCESS table, which keeps in-frame sequences only. Checked studies attribute under half of the gap to unresolved V genes and leave the rest unexplained. This sample comprises roughly 290,000 clones, approximately 91% of them detected only once. Of the sample, 1.7% is held by the ten largest clones. Sample: PBMCs or T cells enriched from blood (not recorded which). The receptors were gathered from a middle-aged woman who had recovered from COVID-19.

The chain couples TRBV7-2 to TRBJ2-2; a possible D gene is TRBD1 (5 bases). Per germline, CDR1 SGHTA and CDR2 FQGNSA. The V and J ends lost 4 bases and 4 bases respectively, with 13 bases between them. The CDR3 totals 15 residues. The CDR3 DNA is TGTGCCAGCAGCTCGGGCTCTAGGGGCACCGGGGAGCTGTTTTTT. Protein sequence: CASSSGSRGTGELFF.

This chain links TRBV11-2 with TRBJ1-1; D remains ambiguous. CDR1 is SGHAT, CDR2 FQNNGV, per germline. The CDR3 has 13 residues. V lost 2 bases and J lost 8, with 12 bases in between. CDR3 sequence (DNA): TGTGCCAGCAGCTTACAACTGGGCATGGAAGCTTTCTTT. Translated, it gives CASSLQLGMEAFF.

The rearrangement links TRBV5-1 to TRBJ2-1; 10 bases are shared with TRBD2. V lost 3 bases to trimming and J lost 4 bases; unmatched junction nucleotides: 7. The CDR3 loop spans 16 amino acids. Germline CDR1 reads SGHRS; CDR2 reads YFSETQ. This chain's CDR3 is CASSSLGLAAYNEQFF. CDR3 in DNA: TGCGCCAGCAGCTCATTAGGACTAGCGGCTTACAATGAGCAGTTCTTC.

This rearrangement joins TRBV7-9 to TRBJ1-3; D perhaps matches TRBD1 (5 bases). The CDR3 runs 17 residues. Germline values: CDR1 SEHNR, CDR2 FQNEAQ (reference sequence). The ends were cut back, 0 bases at V and 4 bases at J, with 16 bases in the middle. This CDR3 reads CASSLAHPKGKGNTIYF. As DNA, the CDR3 is TGTGCCAGCAGCTTAGCCCACCCGAAGGGGAAGGGAAACACCATATATTTT.

This sequence joins TRBV19 and TRBJ1-2; TRBD1 might be the D (5 bases). Germline V gene lookup returns CDR1 LNHDA and CDR2 SQIVND (reference sequence). V was clipped by 2 bases and J by 2 bases, with 9 bases between them. This CDR3 spans 14 amino acids. DNA for the CDR3: TGTGCCAGTAGTATATATCGGGGGAACTATGGCTACACCTTC. Translating it yields CASSIYRGNYGYTF. Filled out from reference TRBV19 and TRBJ1-2, the complete variable domain reads DGGITQSPKYLFRKEGQNVTLSCEQNLNHDAMYWYRQDPGQGLRLIYYSQIVNDFQKGDIAEGYSVSREKKESFPLTVTSAQKNPTAFYLCASSIYRGNYGYTFGSGTRLTVV.

This clone has a single count. The genes are TRBV6-5 and TRBJ2-1; D call uncertain. Trimming stripped 4 bases from V and 10 bases from J, with 14 bases between. The V gene's germline CDR1 is MNHEY and CDR2 SVGAGI. This CDR3 contains 13 residues. The CDR3 region has the DNA TGTGCCAGCAGTTCCTTAGATCGCAGGGAGCAGTTCTTC. Amino acid sequence: CASSSLDRREQFF.

The rearrangement joins TRBV6-5 to TRBJ2-7; TRBD1 agrees at 7 bases. Germline V CDR1 and CDR2: MNHEY, SVGAGI. This CDR3 has 16 amino acids. With 0 bases clipped from V and 2 bases from J, the junction kept 7 bases outside the gene matches. The CDR3 loop is CASSYSMGQPPYEQYF. The CDR3 bases are TGTGCCAGCAGTTACTCCATGGGACAGCCGCCCTACGAGCAGTACTTC.

The V gene is TRBV18, the J gene TRBJ2-7, with 10 bases that match TRBD1. The CDR3 extends over 15 amino acids. Germline CDR1 is KGHSH and CDR2 is LQKENI. Trimming removed 3 bases from V and 3 bases from J; junction bases left unmatched: 5. CDR3 nucleotide sequence: TGTGCCAGCTCACCTGCCCGGGACAGGGGCTACGAGCAGTACTTC. This codes for CASSPARDRGYEQYF.

The CDR3 region has the DNA TGCGCCAGCAGTCAAACCGCCCCAATGGAGGGACTAGCGGGGGGGGGTACAGATACGCAGTATTTT. Its translation: CASSQTAPMEGLAGGGTDTQYF. The rearrangement joins TRBV23-1 to TRBJ2-3; TRBD2 matches 16 bases. TRBV23-1 is treated as an ORF (open reading frame) with a function not yet certain. This CDR3 is 22 amino acids long. V lost 2 bases, J lost 3 bases, and 17 bases stayed unmatched.

V and J are TRBV12-3 or TRBV12-4 and TRBJ1-1; D is possibly TRBD1 (6 bases). Trimming left V 5 bases short and J 8 bases short, with 12 bases between. The CDR3 is 12 residues long. DNA for the CDR3: TGTGCCAGCAGTCCCGGACAGAACGAAGCTTTCTTT. Amino acids: CASSPGQNEAFF.

The CDR3 DNA sequence: TGTGCCAGCAGCTTAGCGTGGCAGGGCCTCGATGGCTACACCTTC. Translating gives CASSLAWQGLDGYTF. The chain carries TRBV7-8 and TRBJ1-2; tentatively, D is TRBD1 (5 bases). Trimming took 0 bases from V and 6 from J, leaving 14 bases between them. Germline lookup yields CDR1 SGHVS and CDR2 FQNEAQ. The CDR3 loop spans 15 amino acids.

The chain combines TRBV5-1 with TRBJ2-1, with TRBD2 identical over 8 bases. CDR3 length: 15 amino acids. Germline V gene lookup returns CDR1 SGHRS and CDR2 YFSETQ. Trimming at V came to 7 bases and at J to 8 bases, leaving 14 bases not matched to a gene. CDR3 amino acids: CASAIEGLEGDEQFF. CDR3 DNA sequence: TGCGCCAGCGCAATCGAGGGACTAGAGGGCGATGAGCAGTTCTTC. Full variable domain (rest looked up from reference TRBV5-1 and TRBJ2-1): KAGVTQTPRYLIKTRGQQVTLSCSPISGHRSVSWYQQTPGQGLQFLFEYFSETQRNKGNFPGRFSGRQFSNSRSEMNVSTLELGDSALYLCASAIEGLEGDEQFFGPGTRLTVL.

This clone appeared a single time. The chain carries TRBV7-2 and TRBJ2-6, with a tentative D call TRBD2 (5 bases). V was cut by 2 bases and J by 4 bases, with 18 bases left in between. CDR1 and CDR2 from the germline V gene are SGHTA and FQGNSA. This CDR3 contains 18 residues. CDR3 bases: TGTGCCAGCAGCTTACCCCGAGACGGGATAGACGGGGCCAACGTCCTGACTTTC. It specifies CASSLPRDGIDGANVLTF.

This clone was recorded once. The chain has TRBV5-1 and TRBJ1-2; 7 nucleotides line up with TRBD1. V lost 0 bases, J lost 0 bases, and 8 bases stayed unmatched. CDR3 length: 17 residues. CDR1 is SGHRS, CDR2 YFSETQ, per germline. CDR3 sequence: CASSLVVRGPTNYGYTF. The CDR3, as DNA: TGCGCCAGCAGCTTGGTCGTAAGGGGGCCTACTAACTATGGCTACACCTTC.

V gene TRBV4-1 combines with J gene TRBJ1-1, with no clear D. V was clipped by 6 bases and J by 7 bases, with 15 bases between them. Germline lookup yields CDR1 MGHRA and CDR2 YSYEKL. This CDR3 spans 13 amino acids. Written as DNA, the CDR3 is TGCGCCAGCAGGAGGGTTGGAGGGAATGAAGCTTTCTTT. Protein: CASRRVGGNEAFF.

V usage is TRBV19 and J usage is TRBJ1-2; 11 bases match TRBD1. The ends lost 5 bases at V and 2 bases at J; junction bases unmatched: 4. CDR1 and CDR2 from the germline V gene are LNHDA and SQIVND (reference sequence). CDR3 size: 15 residues. CDR3 in amino acids: CASSPWDRGNYGYTF. DNA of the CDR3: TGTGCCAGTAGTCCCTGGGACAGGGGGAACTATGGCTACACCTTC.

The chain links TRBV27 to TRBJ2-3; no firm D call. Per the germline V gene, CDR1 is MNHEY and CDR2 is SMNVEV (reference sequence). There are 14 residues in the CDR3. The germline V and J ends were trimmed by 4 bases and 6 bases, with 14 bases remaining between them. The DNA of the CDR3 is TGTGCCAGCAGTTGGGCAGGCTCTTCGGATACGCAGTATTTT. Translated: CASSWAGSSDTQYF.

The rearrangement uses TRBV11-2 and TRBJ2-3; TRBD2 might be the D (5 bases). Germline CDR1 SGHAT, CDR2 FQNNGV. This CDR3 region has 13 residues. V was pared by 4 bases and J by 7 bases, with 12 bases between. The CDR3 protein is CASSSGFLNTQYF. The CDR3 DNA reads as TGTGCCAGCAGCTCGGGATTCCTCAATACGCAGTATTTT.

This clone has more than one count but fewer than ten. The V gene is TRBV29-1, the J gene TRBJ1-2; a possible D gene is TRBD1 (5 bases). The germline CDR1 and CDR2 sequences are SQVTM and ANQGSEA. There are 12 residues in the CDR3. V was trimmed by 5 bases and J by 6 bases, leaving 13 bases between them. CDR3 region: CSVPTGENGYTF. CDR3 nucleotides: TGCAGCGTTCCCACAGGAGAGAATGGCTACACCTTC.

This clone was seen a few times. The chain links TRBV7-2 to TRBJ2-1; 9 bases align to TRBD2. Trimming took 6 bases from V and 7 from J; bases not matched to a gene: 10. The CDR3 runs 15 residues. CDR1 SGHTA and CDR2 FQGNSA come from the germline V gene. The CDR3 DNA is TGTGCCAGCAGGACAGGACTAGCGAACCTAAATGAGCAGTTCTTC. Translating it yields CASRTGLANLNEQFF. Filled out from reference TRBV7-2 and TRBJ2-1, the complete variable domain reads GAGVSQSPSNKVTEKGKDVELRCDPISGHTALYWYRQSLGQGLEFLIYFQGNSAPDKSGLPSDRFSAERTGGSVSTLTIQRTQQEDSAVYLCASRTGLANLNEQFFGPGTRLTVL.

This chain joins TRBV20-1 and TRBJ2-7, with 7 bases fitting TRBD2. This CDR3 contains 15 residues. Germline lookup yields CDR1 DFQATT and CDR2 SNEGSKA (reference sequence). The V gene end was trimmed by 3 bases and the J gene end by 0 bases; junction bases not matched to a gene: 8. The CDR3 coding sequence is TGCAGTGCTAGTCAGCCCGGACTAGGCTCCTACGAGCAGTACTTC. Amino acid sequence: CSASQPGLGSYEQYF.

The chain recombines TRBV28 with TRBJ1-6; weak D call: TRBD1 (5 bases). Germline CDR1 and CDR2: MDHEN and SYDVKM. The CDR3 has 15 residues. V lost 6 bases, J lost 9 bases, and 18 bases lay in between. The CDR3 DNA reads as TGTGCCAGCAGGGGGGGGGACGCGCTCGGTTCACCCCTCCACTTT. Amino acid sequence: CASRGGDALGSPLHF.

The count of this clone is one. The chain uses TRBV6-5 and TRBJ2-1, with D perhaps matching TRBD2 (5 bases). Deletions cut 6 bases from V and 7 bases from J, with 10 bases between. The CDR3 is made up of 12 amino acids. CDR1 is MNHEY and CDR2 is SVGAGI in the germline V gene. CDR3 loop: CASSGLANEQFF. CDR3 nucleotide sequence: TGTGCCAGCAGCGGATTAGCGAATGAGCAGTTCTTC.

This chain links TRBV18 with TRBJ1-4, with 12 bases lining up with TRBD1. Unmatched junction bases numbered 10, after V lost 6 bases and J lost 2 bases. The CDR3 consists of 18 residues. Per germline, CDR1 KGHSH and CDR2 LQKENI. The CDR3 DNA reads TGTGCCAGCTCCCCGGACGGGACAGGGGGCTTCACTAATGAAAAACTGTTTTTT. This gives the protein CASSPDGTGGFTNEKLFF.

The CDR3 DNA is TGCGCCAGCAGCTTTTGGAGGGGCGCGGGAACCCACGAGCAGTACTTC. Translated, it gives CASSFWRGAGTHEQYF. The chain is built from TRBV5-1 and TRBJ2-7; possible D gene TRBD2, 6 bases. Germline values: CDR1 SGHRS, CDR2 YFSETQ. The germline V and J ends were trimmed by 2 bases and 5 bases, with 20 bases remaining between them. The CDR3 has 16 amino acids.